Below, one T cell receptor (beta chain) is given with its context. Its target is unknown. The trim removed 5 bases at V and 14 bases at J, leaving 16 bases unmatched. CDR1 SGHTA and CDR2 FQGNSA come from the germline V gene. The CDR3 sequence is 17 residues long. Data came from immunoSEQ multiplex PCR; TCRdb stores just in-frame clones and leaves some out. The sample contains 130,000 or so clones, roughly 90% of which appear only once. This sample stems from a study of T cell responses to AZD1222 COVID-19 vaccine. Whole-study results and caveats: Spike-specific TCR repertoires showed rising breadth and depth after two AZD1222 doses. Reportedly, nearly half the spike-specific TCRs target unmutated variant regions.

V is TRBV7-2 and J is TRBJ2-1; 15 positions match TRBD2. Specimen: peripheral blood, collected on day 0 of AZD1222 vaccination. The source is an adult in good health. The CDR3, as DNA: TGTGCCAGCAGCCCCCGGACTAGCGGGGGGGCTCTTTTGGCGAAGTTCTTC. Its translation: CASSPRTSGGALLAKFF.